The 21 T cell receptor beta chains given below trace back to one sample, sequenced in a study of cytomegalovirus exposure and HLA in healthy donors. The PCR employed 60 Vbeta primers together with 13 Jbeta primers. Here immunoSEQ multiplex PCR was the method, and the copy in TCRdb shows in-frame clones only, minus some. The sample shows 85,000 to 110,000 clones, around 61% of them seen only once. Sequences were obtained from PBMCs. The receptors stem from a woman between 45 and 60 years old in good health and CMV-seronegative.

The chain carries TRBV6-1 and TRBJ2-1; no definite D call. Trimming pared 7 bases from V and 5 bases from J, leaving 9 bases between. CDR3 length: 12 residues. Germline CDR1 and CDR2: MNHNS and SASEGT. The CDR3 region is CASTWQDNEQFF. The CDR3 bases are TGTGCCAGCACCTGGCAGGACAATGAGCAGTTCTTC.

The V and J genes are TRBV7-3 and TRBJ2-1; TRBD2 might be the D (6 bases). Per germline, CDR1 SGHTA and CDR2 FQGTGA. The CDR3 is 12 residues long. The ends were cut back, 4 bases at V and 9 bases at J, with 10 bases in the middle. The CDR3 loop is CASSSGGGEQFF. The CDR3 DNA sequence: TGTGCCAGCAGCTCCGGGGGTGGTGAGCAGTTCTTC.

CDR3 DNA: TGTGCCGCCCTGGGGAGGCAGGATAACTATGGCTACACCTTC. Translating gives CAALGRQDNYGYTF. The chain combines TRBV19 with TRBJ1-2; D is uncertain. With 11 bases removed from V and 1 base from J, the gap between germline ends came to 17 bases. CDR3 length: 14 residues. The germline V gene encodes CDR1 LNHDA and CDR2 SQIVND (reference sequence).

This clone was counted between two and nine times. V usage is TRBV7-8 and J usage is TRBJ1-2; a weak D match, TRBD1 (6 bases). V was clipped by 0 bases and J by 6 bases, with 20 bases between them. The CDR3 consists of 17 residues. Germline CDR1 is SGHVS and CDR2 is FQNEAQ. The CDR3 DNA follows: TGTGCCAGCAGCTTAGCCCGTAAGATCAGGGGAGATGATGGCTACACCTTC. Its translation: CASSLARKIRGDDGYTF.

V usage is TRBV6-4 and J usage is TRBJ2-1; 10 nucleotides align to TRBD1. The CDR3 runs to 15 residues. Germline CDR1 and CDR2: MRHNA and SNTAGT. With V trimmed by 8 bases and J by 5 bases, 9 bases remained unmatched. CDR3 sequence: CASDTTGGRDNEQFF. In DNA form, the CDR3 reads TGTGCCAGCGACACGACAGGGGGCCGTGACAATGAGCAGTTCTTC.

This chain uses TRBV19 with TRBJ1-1; D not certain. The CDR3 is 13 residues long. Germline CDR1 is LNHDA and CDR2 is SQIVND (reference sequence). Deletions cut 4 bases from V and 0 bases from J, with 6 bases between. The DNA for the CDR3 is TGTGCCAGTAGTAGAGGGCTGAACACTGAAGCTTTCTTT. Protein: CASSRGLNTEAFF. Using reference TRBV19 and TRBJ1-1 for the parts outside the CDR3, the full variable domain is DGGITQSPKYLFRKEGQNVTLSCEQNLNHDAMYWYRQDPGQGLRLIYYSQIVNDFQKGDIAEGYSVSREKKESFPLTVTSAQKNPTAFYLCASSRGLNTEAFFGQGTRLTVV.

Comment on this clone: One end of the junction is discordant with germline, which a read error may explain. The rearrangement links TRBV7-9 to TRBJ2-3; 8 nucleotides line up with TRBD2. Germline V gene data show CDR1 as SEHNR and CDR2 as FQNEAQ (reference sequence). The CDR3 contains 12 residues. The CDR3 here is CASSLTREAVDF. The CDR3 DNA sequence: TGTGCCAGCAGCTTAACGCGGGAGGCCGTGGATTTT.

This clone came up a few times. This specimen includes other DNA sequences encoding the same CDR3. The CDR3 here is CASSLQADTQYF. The CDR3 DNA sequence: TGTGCCAGCAGCTTACAGGCAGATACGCAGTATTTT. This chain connects TRBV7-9 to TRBJ2-3; D is unresolved. The CDR3 has 12 amino acids. Trimming cost V 2 bases and J 4 bases, with 4 bases left between them. The germline CDR1 and CDR2 sequences are SEHNR and FQNEAQ (reference sequence). The entire variable domain, with the rest obtained from reference TRBV7-9 and TRBJ2-3, is as follows: DTGVSQNPRHKITKRGQNVTFRCDPISEHNRLYWYRQTLGQGPEFLTYFQNEAQLEKSRLLSDRFSAERPKGSFSTLEIQRTEQGDSAMYLCASSLQADTQYFGPGTRLTVL.

This clone was observed a few times. The CDR3 DNA is TGTGCCAGCAGCTTAGGGGCGGGCGGCCAAGAGACCCAGTACTTC. Translated: CASSLGAGGQETQYF. The V call is TRBV7-9, the J call TRBJ2-5; possible D gene TRBD2, 5 bases. The CDR3 extends over 15 amino acids. Germline-derived CDR1 and CDR2 are SEHNR and FQNEAQ (reference sequence). The germline V and J ends were trimmed by 1 base and 1 base, with 10 bases remaining between them.

This clone has more than one count but fewer than ten. The chain has TRBV6-5 and TRBJ2-1; TRBD2 matches 13 bases. The V segment lost 4 bases and the J segment 10 bases; nucleotides outside the gene matches: 4. Germline values: CDR1 MNHEY, CDR2 SVGAGI. This CDR3 region has 14 residues. CDR3 nucleotide sequence: TGTGCCAGCAGTTCCGGACTAGCGGGAGTGGAGCAGTTCTTC. Translation: CASSSGLAGVEQFF.

This clone was recorded only once. J is TRBJ2-7 and V is TRBV6-5; D is uncertain. Trimming removed 0 bases at V and 0 bases at J, with 9 bases between. The CDR3 contains 15 residues. Germline V gene lookup returns CDR1 MNHEY and CDR2 SVGAGI. This CDR3 is CASSYSDLSSYEQYF. The CDR3 DNA reads as TGTGCCAGCAGTTACTCCGACTTGAGCTCCTACGAGCAGTACTTC.

The J gene is TRBJ2-1, the V gene TRBV7-8; D may be TRBD2 (5 bases). V gave up 1 base and J gave up 10 bases, with 20 bases separating them. The CDR3 loop spans 16 amino acids. Germline V lookup: CDR1 SGHVS, CDR2 FQNEAQ. CDR3 bases: TGTGCCAGCAGCTTAGTTTGGCGGGCCCGGTTGGGGGAGCAGTTCTTC. Translated: CASSLVWRARLGEQFF.

The rearrangement joins TRBV29-1 to TRBJ2-2, with TRBD1 matching 11 bases. CDR3 length equals 16 residues. Per the germline V gene, CDR1 is SQVTM and CDR2 is ANQGSEA. The trim removed 6 bases at V and 1 base at J, leaving 7 bases unmatched. CDR3 DNA: TGCAGCGTCGTGGGACAGGGGGGTAGGAACACCGGGGAGCTGTTTTTT. Translated, it gives CSVVGQGGRNTGELFF.

The chain has TRBV19 and TRBJ1-1; D gene unclear. The CDR3 is made up of 17 amino acids. The V end lost 2 bases, the J end lost 0 bases, and 16 bases lay between the germline ends. Germline CDR1 is LNHDA and CDR2 is SQIVND (reference sequence). The CDR3 nucleotides are TGTGCCAGTAGTATATATCCACAAGGAACAGTGAACACTGAAGCTTTCTTT. Protein: CASSIYPQGTVNTEAFF.

This chain connects TRBV18 to TRBJ1-1, with no clear D. The V gene lost 5 bases and the J gene lost 0 bases, with 13 bases spanning the gap. From germline, CDR1 is KGHSH and CDR2 LQKENI. The CDR3 consists of 15 residues. The CDR3, as DNA: TGTGCCAGCTCAGAGCGGGAAGAATTGAACACTGAAGCTTTCTTT. This encodes CASSEREELNTEAFF.

The chain joins TRBV4-3 to TRBJ2-3, with a weak D call TRBD2 (5 bases). V lost 0 bases, J lost 4 bases, and 11 bases lay in between. There are 15 residues in the CDR3. The germline CDR1 and CDR2 sequences are LGHNA and YSLEER. The DNA for the CDR3 is TGCGCCAGCAGCCAAGAACAACTAGTCGCAGATACGCAGTATTTT. This codes for CASSQEQLVADTQYF.

The chain employs TRBV19 and TRBJ1-5; 12 bases map to TRBD1. CDR1 LNHDA and CDR2 SQIVND come from the germline V gene (reference sequence). After removal of 7 bases from V and 6 bases from J, the junction contained 7 bases not matched to a gene. The CDR3 consists of 15 residues. CDR3 protein: CASKKGQGASQPQHF. Here the CDR3 DNA reads TGTGCCAGTAAAAAGGGACAGGGGGCTAGTCAGCCCCAGCATTTT.

This clone has only a few counts. The genes are TRBV27 and TRBJ2-6, with TRBD1 matching 8 bases. The trim removed 3 bases at V and 2 bases at J, leaving 9 bases unmatched. In germline, CDR1 is MNHEY, CDR2 SMNVEV (reference sequence). The CDR3 contains 18 residues. For the CDR3, the DNA is TGTGCCAGCAGTTTCTATGGACAGGGTATCGCTGGGGCCAACGTCCTGACTTTC. It codes for CASSFYGQGIAGANVLTF. The full variable domain, in which reference TRBV27 and TRBJ2-6 provide the parts outside the CDR3, is EAQVTQNPRYLITVTGKKLTVTCSQNMNHEYMSWYRQDPGLGLRQIYYSMNVEVTDKGDVPEGYKVSRKEKRNFPLILESPSPNQTSLYFCASSFYGQGIAGANVLTFGAGSRLTVL.

This CDR3 reads CSVANDGYGYTF. CDR3 in DNA: TGCAGCGTTGCTAATGATGGCTATGGCTACACCTTC. The J gene is TRBJ1-2, the V gene TRBV29-1; no clear D. This CDR3 region has 12 residues. Looked up from germline, CDR1 is SQVTM and CDR2 is ANQGSEA. V lost 4 bases and J lost 4, with 10 bases in between.

The chain combines TRBV5-4 with TRBJ2-1; D is possibly TRBD2 (6 bases). CDR1 is SGHNT and CDR2 is YYREEE in the germline V gene (reference sequence). CDR3 size: 14 residues. V was trimmed by 6 bases and J by 7 bases, leaving 17 bases between them. Here the CDR3 reads CASTLDPAGNEQFF. CDR3 coding DNA: TGTGCCAGCACCCTGGACCCGGCGGGGAATGAGCAGTTCTTC.

This chain connects TRBV5-1 to TRBJ1-2; 7 nucleotides match TRBD1. The CDR3 runs 16 residues. V lost 0 bases, J lost 1 base, and 6 bases stayed unmatched. Per the germline V gene, CDR1 is SGHRS and CDR2 is YFSETQ. Here the CDR3 DNA reads TGCGCCAGCAGCTTGGGTCCGGGACAGATTAACTATGGCTACACCTTC. The encoded protein is CASSLGPGQINYGYTF.